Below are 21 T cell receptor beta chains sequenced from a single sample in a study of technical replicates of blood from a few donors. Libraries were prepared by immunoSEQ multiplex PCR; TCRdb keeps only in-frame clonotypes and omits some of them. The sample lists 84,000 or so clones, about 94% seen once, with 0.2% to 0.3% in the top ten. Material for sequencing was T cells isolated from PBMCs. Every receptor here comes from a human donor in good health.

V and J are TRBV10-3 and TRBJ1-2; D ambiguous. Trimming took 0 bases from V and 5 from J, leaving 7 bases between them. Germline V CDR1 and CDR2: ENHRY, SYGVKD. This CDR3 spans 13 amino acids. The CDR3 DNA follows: TGTGCCATCAGTGAGTCGAGGAGTTATGGCTACACCTTC. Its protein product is CAISESRSYGYTF.

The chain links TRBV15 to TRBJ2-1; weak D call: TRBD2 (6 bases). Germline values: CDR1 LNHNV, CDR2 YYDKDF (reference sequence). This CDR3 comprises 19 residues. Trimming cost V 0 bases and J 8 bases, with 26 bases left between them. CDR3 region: CATSRDSSIDGREGHEQFF. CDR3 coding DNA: TGTGCCACCAGCAGAGATTCGTCGATCGACGGGAGAGAGGGCCATGAGCAGTTCTTC.

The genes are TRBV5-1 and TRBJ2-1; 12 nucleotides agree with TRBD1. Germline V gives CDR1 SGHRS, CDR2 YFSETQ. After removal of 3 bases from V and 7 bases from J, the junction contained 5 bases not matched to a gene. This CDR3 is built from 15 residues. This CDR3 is CASSWGQGARNEQFF. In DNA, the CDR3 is TGCGCCAGCAGCTGGGGACAGGGGGCGCGGAATGAGCAGTTCTTC.

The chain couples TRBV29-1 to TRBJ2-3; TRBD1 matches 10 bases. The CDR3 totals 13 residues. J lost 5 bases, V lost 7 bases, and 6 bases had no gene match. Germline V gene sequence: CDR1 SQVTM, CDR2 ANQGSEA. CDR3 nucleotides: TGCAGCGAATCCGGACAGGGGGAAGATACGCAGTATTTT. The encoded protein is CSESGQGEDTQYF.

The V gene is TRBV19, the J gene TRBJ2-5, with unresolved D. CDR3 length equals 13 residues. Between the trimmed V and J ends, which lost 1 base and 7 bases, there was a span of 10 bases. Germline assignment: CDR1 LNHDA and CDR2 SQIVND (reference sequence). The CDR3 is CASSIGTYGTQYF. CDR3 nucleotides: TGTGCCAGTAGTATAGGCACTTACGGGACCCAGTACTTC.

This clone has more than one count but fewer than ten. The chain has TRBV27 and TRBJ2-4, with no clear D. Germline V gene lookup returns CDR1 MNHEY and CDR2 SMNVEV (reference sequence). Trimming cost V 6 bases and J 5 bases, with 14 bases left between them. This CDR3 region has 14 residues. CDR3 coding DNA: TGTGCCAGCAGCCCCCGGAAAGAGGAAAACATTCAGTACTTC. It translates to CASSPRKEENIQYF.

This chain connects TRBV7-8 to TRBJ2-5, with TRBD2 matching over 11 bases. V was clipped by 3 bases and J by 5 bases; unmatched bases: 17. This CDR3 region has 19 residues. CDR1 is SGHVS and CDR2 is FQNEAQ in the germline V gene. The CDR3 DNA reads TGTGCCAGCAGCTTTGGTCCGGGGCTAGCGGGAGGAGTGAGGGAGACCCAGTACTTC. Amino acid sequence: CASSFGPGLAGGVRETQYF. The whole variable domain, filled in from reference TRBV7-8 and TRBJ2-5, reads GAGVSQSPRYKVAKRGQDVALRCDPISGHVSLFWYQQALGQGPEFLTYFQNEAQLDKSGLPSDRFFAERPEGSVSTLKIQRTQQEDSAVYLCASSFGPGLAGGVRETQYFGPGTRLLVL.

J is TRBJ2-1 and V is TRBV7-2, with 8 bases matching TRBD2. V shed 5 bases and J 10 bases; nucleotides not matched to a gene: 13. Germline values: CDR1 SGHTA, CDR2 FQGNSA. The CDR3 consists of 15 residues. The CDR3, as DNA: TGTGCCAGCAGCAACTCCGGGACTAGGATTGACGAGCAGTTCTTC. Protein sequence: CASSNSGTRIDEQFF.

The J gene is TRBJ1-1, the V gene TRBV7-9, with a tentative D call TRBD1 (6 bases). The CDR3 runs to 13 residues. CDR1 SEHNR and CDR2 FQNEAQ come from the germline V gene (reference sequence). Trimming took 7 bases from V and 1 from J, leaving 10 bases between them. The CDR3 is CASKQGPNTEAFF. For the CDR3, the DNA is TGTGCCAGCAAGCAGGGGCCGAACACTGAAGCTTTCTTT.

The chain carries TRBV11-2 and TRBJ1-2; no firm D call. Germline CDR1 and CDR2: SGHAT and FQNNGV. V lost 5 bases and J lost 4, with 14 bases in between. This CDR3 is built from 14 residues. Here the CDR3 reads CASSLSNRGYGYTF. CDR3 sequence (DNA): TGTGCCAGCAGCCTCAGCAACCGGGGCTATGGCTACACCTTC.

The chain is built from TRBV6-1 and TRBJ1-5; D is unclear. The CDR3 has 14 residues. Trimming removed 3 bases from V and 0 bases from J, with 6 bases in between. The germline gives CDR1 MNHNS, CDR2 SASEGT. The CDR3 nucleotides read TGTGCCAGCAGTGACAGGCATAGCAATCAGCCCCAGCATTTT. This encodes CASSDRHSNQPQHF.

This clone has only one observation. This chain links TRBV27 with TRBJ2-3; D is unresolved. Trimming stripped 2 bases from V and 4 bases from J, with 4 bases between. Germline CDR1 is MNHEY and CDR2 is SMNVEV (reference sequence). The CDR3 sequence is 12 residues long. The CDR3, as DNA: TGTGCCAGCAGTTTACTTGCAGATACGCAGTATTTT. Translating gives CASSLLADTQYF.

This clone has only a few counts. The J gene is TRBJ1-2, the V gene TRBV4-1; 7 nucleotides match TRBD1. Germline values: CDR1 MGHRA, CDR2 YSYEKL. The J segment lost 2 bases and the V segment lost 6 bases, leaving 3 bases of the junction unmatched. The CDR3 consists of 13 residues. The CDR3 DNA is TGCGCCAGCAGTTACAGGGGCAACTATGGCTACACCTTC. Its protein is CASSYRGNYGYTF.

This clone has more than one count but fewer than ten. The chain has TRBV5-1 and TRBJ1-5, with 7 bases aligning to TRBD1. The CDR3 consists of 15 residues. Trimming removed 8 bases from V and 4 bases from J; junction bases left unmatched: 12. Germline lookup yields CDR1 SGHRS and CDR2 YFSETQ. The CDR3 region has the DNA TGCGCCAGTCGACCGGGGGACAGAGGAAATCAGCCCCAGCATTTT. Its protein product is CASRPGDRGNQPQHF.

CDR3 region: CASSSNQGANYGYTF. The CDR3 DNA is TGTGCCAGCAGTAGTAACCAGGGGGCTAACTATGGCTACACCTTC. V and J are TRBV5-5 and TRBJ1-2; 7 nucleotides agree with TRBD1. Looked up from germline, CDR1 is SGHKS and CDR2 is YYEKEE (reference sequence). The CDR3 extends over 15 amino acids. Losses at the gene ends were 5 bases for V and 0 bases for J; bases not matched to a gene: 7.

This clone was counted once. The CDR3 DNA follows: TGTGCCAGCAGCCTAGCGGGGGGTTCCGACGAGCAGTACTTC. Protein product: CASSLAGGSDEQYF. The V gene is TRBV5-4, the J gene TRBJ2-7; 11 bases map to TRBD2. This CDR3 has 14 residues. Germline V CDR1 and CDR2: SGHNT, YYREEE (reference sequence). J gave up 5 bases and V 4 bases, and 5 bases lay outside the gene matches.

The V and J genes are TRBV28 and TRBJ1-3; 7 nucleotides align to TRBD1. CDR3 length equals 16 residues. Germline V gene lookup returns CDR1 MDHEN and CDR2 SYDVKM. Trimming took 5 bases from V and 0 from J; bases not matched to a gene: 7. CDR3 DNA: TGTGCCAGCAGTCCTTGGGACAGCGTCTCTGGAAACACCATATATTTT. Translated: CASSPWDSVSGNTIYF.

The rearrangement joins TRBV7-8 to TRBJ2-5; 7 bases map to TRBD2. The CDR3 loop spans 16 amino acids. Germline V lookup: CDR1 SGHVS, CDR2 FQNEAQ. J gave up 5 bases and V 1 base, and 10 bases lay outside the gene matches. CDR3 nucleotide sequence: TGTGCCAGCAGCTTAGAGGCGGGAGCGATGGGGGAGACCCAGTACTTC. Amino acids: CASSLEAGAMGETQYF.

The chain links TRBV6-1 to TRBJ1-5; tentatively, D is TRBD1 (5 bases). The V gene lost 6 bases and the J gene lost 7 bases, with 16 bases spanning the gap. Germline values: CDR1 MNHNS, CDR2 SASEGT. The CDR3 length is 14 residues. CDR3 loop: CASRPDSTRQPQHF. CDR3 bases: TGTGCCAGCAGACCAGACAGTACCCGGCAGCCCCAGCATTTT.

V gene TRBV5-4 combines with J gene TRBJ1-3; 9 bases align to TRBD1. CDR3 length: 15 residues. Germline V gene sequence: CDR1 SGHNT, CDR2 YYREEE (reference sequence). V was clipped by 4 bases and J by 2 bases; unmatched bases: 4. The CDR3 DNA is TGTGCCAGCAGCGAGGACAGGGGCCCTGGAAACACCATATATTTT. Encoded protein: CASSEDRGPGNTIYF.

CDR3 sequence: CASSAGGAFSGNTIYF. The CDR3, as DNA: TGTGCCAGCAGCGCGGGGGGGGCATTCTCTGGAAACACCATATATTTT. This chain connects TRBV9 to TRBJ1-3, with a tentative D call TRBD1 (6 bases). V was pared by 3 bases and J by 0 bases, with 13 bases between. CDR3 length equals 16 residues. The germline V gene encodes CDR1 SGDLS and CDR2 YYNGEE.